These T cell receptor beta chains were read from a single sample in a study of Tregs in tolerant kidney transplant recipients. Sequencing was performed with immunoSEQ multiplex PCR; in TCRdb, only in-frame clones are kept and a portion is missing. The data hold some 250,000 clones, with around 82% observed a single time. The sample taken for sequencing was CD4+ T cells from blood. These receptor sequences come from a human donor in good health. CDR3s include the opening cysteine and the closing phenylalanine or tryptophan.

V,J,CDR3
TRBV4-1,TRBJ1-6,CASSRQGRGADSPLHF
TRBV27,TRBJ2-7,CASTPVPGGGYYEQYF
TRBV6-1,TRBJ1-1,CASSVSMNTEAFF
TRBV6-5,TRBJ2-1,CASSVNAGAYNEQFF
TRBV4-1,TRBJ2-2,CASSQVLAGAATGELFF
TRBV4-2,TRBJ1-2,CASSQDLRYGYTF
TRBV15,TRBJ1-4,CATSRDFGTVRNEKLFF
TRBV2,TRBJ2-5,CASITTSARETQYF
TRBV5-1,TRBJ2-5,CASSLAGNQETQYF
TRBV2,TRBJ2-1,CASSRLAEDEQFF
TRBV5-6,TRBJ1-2,CASSLEDRDYGYTF
TRBV14,TRBJ2-7,CASSLGTGYSYEQYF
TRBV6-1,TRBJ1-1,CATRDSRGEAFF
TRBV7-9,TRBJ2-5,CAPPTETQYF
TRBV7-3,TRBJ2-2,CASSLSRVSGELFF
TRBV5-1,TRBJ2-7,CASSLAVSSYEQYF
TRBV19,TRBJ1-1,CASSGGVGQSGPTEAFF
TRBV5-5,TRBJ1-2,CASSLVSGQGEGGYTF
TRBV7-2,TRBJ2-7,CASSSGTSGTYEQYF
TRBV7-8,TRBJ2-7,CASSPLAVSSYEQYF
TRBV2,TRBJ1-1,CASTKDSIEAFF
TRBV5-1,TRBJ1-5,CASSQGQTNQPQHF
TRBV5-5,TRBJ2-7,CASSSSGTSGYEQYF
TRBV18,TRBJ2-2,CASSLLAPRGDGELFF
TRBV7-9,TRBJ2-2,CASSLSAANTGELFF
TRBV19,TRBJ2-6,CASSSTGANVLTF
TRBV6-6,TRBJ1-1,CASSFSANTEAFF
TRBV30,TRBJ1-3,CAWSEGYSGNTIYF
TRBV30,TRBJ1-2,CAWSVERTGYGYTF
TRBV19,TRBJ2-5,CASSNYRGRAETQYF
TRBV7-3,TRBJ2-2,CASSMDNTGELFF
TRBV20-1,TRBJ2-5,CSARGDQTQYF
TRBV28,TRBJ1-5,CASSGDWDSQLGNQPQHF
TRBV10-3,TRBJ1-6,CAISGGQEPFTSPLHF
TRBV27,TRBJ2-1,CASSLSRGGYNEQFF